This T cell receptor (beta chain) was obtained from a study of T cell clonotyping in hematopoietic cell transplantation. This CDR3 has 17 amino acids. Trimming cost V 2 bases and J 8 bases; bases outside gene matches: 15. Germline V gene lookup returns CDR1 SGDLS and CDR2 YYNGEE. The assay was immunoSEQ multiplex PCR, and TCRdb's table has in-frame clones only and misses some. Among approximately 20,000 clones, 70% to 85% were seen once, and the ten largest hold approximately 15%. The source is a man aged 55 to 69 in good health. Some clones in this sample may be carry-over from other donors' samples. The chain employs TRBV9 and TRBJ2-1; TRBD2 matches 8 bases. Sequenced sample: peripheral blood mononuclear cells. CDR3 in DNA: TGTGCCAGCAGCGTTGAGGACGGGAGGGCCTTGGGCCATGAGCAGTTCTTC. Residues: CASSVEDGRALGHEQFF.